This T cell receptor (beta chain) was recovered during a study of CD8 T cells in Susac syndrome. CDR1 and CDR2 from the germline V gene are MGHRA and YSYEKL. CDR3 length equals 13 residues. The V gene lost 2 bases and the J gene lost 4 bases, with 8 bases spanning the gap. Bulk CD8+ and CD4+ cells came from magnetic negative isolation; CD8+ TEMRA by FACS. Reverse transcription of about 0.5 to 1 ug RNA was carried out with random hexamers. MiXCR, run by TCRdb on the immunoSEQ multiplex PCR reads, gives a single entry per CDR3 protein. The sample consists of some 150,000 distinct CDR3 sequences, approximately 94% of them appearing once.

The material sequenced was CD8+ T cells from PBMCs. This sequence joins TRBV4-1 and TRBJ1-2; D is undetermined. The source of this sequence is a human donor with multiple sclerosis. The CDR3 protein is CASSQSVSYGYTF. The CDR3 DNA is TGCGCCAGCAGCCAATCGGTCAGCTATGGCTACACCTTC.